Presented here are 27 T cell receptor beta chains from one specimen sequenced in a study of blood T cell repertoires in COVID-19. Repertoires were generated with immunoSEQ multiplex PCR, while TCRdb's copy carries only in-frame clones and drops some. The sample gives 210,000 or so clones, roughly 80% of which show up once; 4.5% to 5.5% is in the top ten. Sequenced material: peripheral blood. The receptors come from a human donor in a cohort sampled during active COVID-19.

The chain links TRBV9 to TRBJ2-7; perhaps TRBD2 as D (6 bases). V was clipped by 0 bases and J by 2 bases, with 12 bases between them. The length of the CDR3 is 15 residues. Germline V lookup: CDR1 SGDLS, CDR2 YYNGEE. The CDR3 here is CASSVERDWTYEQYF. For the CDR3, the DNA is TGTGCCAGCAGCGTAGAAAGGGACTGGACCTACGAGCAGTACTTC.

V gene TRBV28 combines with J gene TRBJ2-1; unclear D gene. Germline CDR1 is MDHEN and CDR2 is SYDVKM. CDR3 size: 13 residues. Trimming shortened V by 1 base and J by 3 bases, and 4 bases separated the two germline ends. The CDR3 coding sequence is TGTGCCAGCAGTTTATCTTTCTACAATGAGCAGTTCTTC. Residues: CASSLSFYNEQFF.

The chain has TRBV27 and TRBJ2-1; no clear D gene. CDR3 length equals 13 residues. Germline CDR1 is MNHEY and CDR2 is SMNVEV (reference sequence). The V gene lost 5 bases and the J gene lost 5 bases, with 10 bases spanning the gap. Here the CDR3 DNA reads TGTGCCAGCAGTCCCCTGGGCAACAATGAGCAGTTCTTC. The encoded protein is CASSPLGNNEQFF.

This chain uses TRBV4-1 with TRBJ2-3, with 14 bases identical to TRBD2. Looked up from germline, CDR1 is MGHRA and CDR2 is YSYEKL. The length of the CDR3 is 20 residues. Germline trimming cut 1 base from V and 0 bases from J; bases unmatched to any gene: 9. CDR3 in DNA: TGCGCCAGCAGCCAAGGGAGGACTAGCGGGAGGCACACTAGCACAGATACGCAGTATTTT. Amino acid sequence: CASSQGRTSGRHTSTDTQYF.

This clone was seen more than once but under ten times. A much larger clone sits a single nucleotide away, making a read error possible. The same CDR3 also results from other DNA sequences found in this sample. V is TRBV6-5 and J is TRBJ2-7; D is perhaps TRBD1 (6 bases). The V and J ends lost 6 bases and 0 bases respectively, with 9 bases between them. There are 13 residues in the CDR3. Germline CDR1 reads MNHEY; CDR2 reads SVGAGI. The CDR3 loop reads CASSQDSSYEQYF. The CDR3 DNA sequence: TGTGCCAGCAGCCAGGACAGCTCCTACGAGCAGTACTTC.

The chain is built from TRBV5-1 and TRBJ1-5; D is possibly TRBD1 (6 bases). The CDR3 contains 14 residues. Per germline, CDR1 SGHRS and CDR2 YFSETQ. Deletions cut 4 bases from V and 6 bases from J, with 14 bases between. CDR3 bases: TGCGCCAGCAGCCCGTCAAGGGGGGGTCAGCCCCAGCATTTT. Amino acids: CASSPSRGGQPQHF.

This clone was detected once. The chain joins TRBV14 to TRBJ1-4; D ambiguous. Germline V gene data show CDR1 as SGHDN and CDR2 as FVKESK. V gave up 0 bases and J gave up 4 bases, with 6 bases separating them. The CDR3 has 14 amino acids. The CDR3, as DNA: TGTGCCAGCAGCCAAGATCAGGTTAATGAAAAACTGTTTTTT. Translating it yields CASSQDQVNEKLFF.

This clone occurred a few times. Within the sample, other DNA sequences also encode this same CDR3. This rearrangement joins TRBV9 to TRBJ1-2, with D unclear. Germline CDR1 reads SGDLS; CDR2 reads YYNGEE. This CDR3 contains 13 residues. V dropped 3 bases and J dropped 0 bases, with 6 bases sitting between them. CDR3 in DNA: TGTGCCAGCAGCGCGGGGACTAACTATGGCTACACCTTC. Protein sequence: CASSAGTNYGYTF. The complete variable domain, with remaining parts taken from reference TRBV9 and TRBJ1-2, reads DSGVTQTPKHLITATGQRVTLRCSPRSGDLSVYWYQQSLDQGLQFLIQYYNGEERAKGNILERFSAQQFPDLHSELNLSSLELGDSALYFCASSAGTNYGYTFGSGTRLTVV.

This clone showed up just once. The chain carries TRBV7-2 and TRBJ2-7; D might be TRBD2 (6 bases). Germline V gives CDR1 SGHTA, CDR2 FQGNSA. The CDR3 runs to 16 residues. V shed 1 base and J shed 2 bases, with 15 bases lying between them. The chain's CDR3 is CASSLGRAGKAYEQYF. The CDR3 DNA reads as TGTGCCAGCAGCTTAGGTCGGGCGGGGAAGGCCTACGAGCAGTACTTC.

V usage is TRBV27 and J usage is TRBJ2-7; D remains ambiguous. Deletions cut 2 bases from V and 6 bases from J, with 5 bases between. The CDR3 covers 11 residues. Germline-derived CDR1 and CDR2 are MNHEY and SMNVEV (reference sequence). CDR3 sequence (DNA): TGTGCCAGCAGTTTAAACAGCGAGCAGTACTTC. It specifies CASSLNSEQYF.

The chain combines TRBV5-4 with TRBJ2-5, with 9 bases matching TRBD1. Per the germline V gene, CDR1 is SGHNT and CDR2 is YYREEE (reference sequence). The CDR3 loop spans 15 amino acids. The junction had 6 bases not matched to a gene; V was cut back by 1 base and J by 5 bases. The CDR3 nucleotides read TGTGCCAGCAGCTTGAGCGGGACAGGGACGGAGACCCAGTACTTC. Translated, it gives CASSLSGTGTETQYF.

V usage is TRBV30 and J usage is TRBJ2-1; unclear D gene. This CDR3 comprises 11 residues. Between the trimmed V and J ends, which lost 5 bases and 7 bases, there was a span of 9 bases. Per the germline V gene, CDR1 is GTSNPN and CDR2 is SVGIG (reference sequence). CDR3 loop: CAWGSINEQFF. DNA for the CDR3: TGTGCCTGGGGATCAATTAATGAGCAGTTCTTC.

The chain has TRBV18 and TRBJ1-2; 7 bases align to TRBD1. The trim removed 3 bases at V and 1 base at J, leaving 5 bases unmatched. Germline-derived CDR1 and CDR2 are KGHSH and LQKENI. The CDR3 is made up of 15 amino acids. The CDR3 coding sequence is TGTGCCAGCTCACCGCCGGGACAGCGTAACTATGGCTACACCTTC. Translation gives CASSPPGQRNYGYTF.

The chain is built from TRBV5-1 and TRBJ2-5; D remains ambiguous. CDR3 length: 13 residues. V was cut by 0 bases and J by 5 bases, with 8 bases left in between. The germline gives CDR1 SGHRS, CDR2 YFSETQ. The CDR3, as DNA: TGCGCCAGCAGCTTGGGAGTTCGGGAGACCCAGTACTTC. This codes for CASSLGVRETQYF.

The chain joins TRBV18 to TRBJ2-3; D is possibly TRBD1 (6 bases). Germline V gene sequence: CDR1 KGHSH, CDR2 LQKENI. V lost 0 bases to trimming and J lost 8 bases, with 6 bases between them. The CDR3 length is 12 residues. CDR3 in DNA: TGTGCCAGCTCACCACCAGGGGGTACGCAGTATTTT. It translates to CASSPPGGTQYF.

This chain connects TRBV6-5 to TRBJ2-3; the match to TRBD2 covers 13 bases. Germline loops: CDR1 MNHEY, CDR2 SVGAGI. The CDR3 loop spans 15 amino acids. The V segment lost 6 bases and the J segment 5 bases; nucleotides outside the gene matches: 5. The CDR3 protein is CASSGLAGAVDTQYF. DNA for the CDR3: TGTGCCAGCAGCGGACTAGCGGGAGCGGTAGATACGCAGTATTTT.

The V and J genes are TRBV29-1 and TRBJ1-1; no clear D. Deletions cut 6 bases from V and 3 bases from J, with 8 bases between. Germline-derived CDR1 and CDR2 are SQVTM and ANQGSEA. The CDR3 sequence is 11 residues long. The CDR3 loop reads CSVPGYTEAFF. CDR3 nucleotide sequence: TGCAGCGTCCCAGGTTACACTGAAGCTTTCTTT.

The gene calls are TRBV9 and TRBJ2-1; 12 bases are a match to TRBD2. This CDR3 has 15 amino acids. CDR1 and CDR2 (germline): SGDLS, YYNGEE. The V segment lost 3 bases and the J segment 8 bases; nucleotides outside the gene matches: 6. The CDR3 DNA is TGTGCCAGCAGCGGCAGACTAGCGGGAGCTCATGAGCAGTTCTTC. This gives the protein CASSGRLAGAHEQFF.

The chain is built from TRBV29-1 and TRBJ2-4, with D maybe TRBD2 (6 bases). The V gene lost 2 bases and the J gene lost 8 bases, with 19 bases spanning the gap. CDR1 SQVTM and CDR2 ANQGSEA come from the germline V gene. The length of the CDR3 is 15 residues. CDR3 sequence reads: CSVEKVLIGSDIQYF. The CDR3 DNA reads as TGCAGCGTTGAAAAAGTTCTTATCGGGAGTGACATTCAGTACTTC.

The chain carries TRBV7-9 and TRBJ1-3, with 11 positions matching TRBD1. With 4 bases clipped from V and 7 bases from J, the junction kept 6 bases outside the gene matches. CDR1 and CDR2 from the germline V gene are SEHNR and FQNEAQ (reference sequence). This CDR3 has 15 residues. CDR3 in DNA: TGTGCCAGCAGCTCCGGACAGGGGGCAAGGAACACCATATATTTT. This encodes CASSSGQGARNTIYF.

The chain employs TRBV3-1 (or the pseudogene TRBV3-2) and TRBJ1-1; D may be TRBD1 (6 bases). The CDR3 length is 16 residues. With 0 bases removed from V and 5 bases from J, the gap between germline ends came to 16 bases. Germline V gene sequence: CDR1 LGHDT, CDR2 YNNKEL (reference sequence). Written as DNA, the CDR3 is TGTGCCAGCAGCCAAGATTGGTACAGGGAATATACTGAAGCTTTCTTT. It encodes CASSQDWYREYTEAFF.

The rearrangement uses TRBV5-1 and TRBJ2-7, with 8 bases matching TRBD2. V lost 5 bases and J lost 6; bases outside the gene matches: 16. Germline lookup yields CDR1 SGHRS and CDR2 YFSETQ. The CDR3 has 16 residues. Written as DNA, the CDR3 is TGCGCCAGCAGTCCCTTACCCGGGCTAGCGGGCCGCGAGCAGTACTTC. Protein: CASSPLPGLAGREQYF.

V and J are TRBV6-2 or TRBV6-3 and TRBJ1-2; weak D call: TRBD1 (6 bases). Trimming stripped 6 bases from V and 7 bases from J, with 9 bases between. This CDR3 is built from 11 residues. Germline assignment: CDR1 MNHEY and CDR2 SVGEGT. CDR3 sequence: CASSQGIGYTF. Here the CDR3 DNA reads TGTGCCAGCAGCCAGGGGATTGGCTACACCTTC.

The chain recombines TRBV4-3 with TRBJ2-7, with TRBD1 matching 7 bases. This CDR3 has 15 amino acids. The V gene end was trimmed by 1 base and the J gene end by 2 bases; junction bases not matched to a gene: 5. CDR1 is LGHNA, CDR2 YSLEER, per germline. The CDR3 nucleotides read TGCGCCAGCAGCCAAGGATTGGGACAGACCTACGAGCAGTACTTC. This gives the protein CASSQGLGQTYEQYF.

This clone has a single count. The CDR3 here is CASSPGDSWGETQYF. In DNA, the CDR3 is TGTGCCAGCAGTCCGGGGGACTCCTGGGGAGAGACCCAGTACTTC. The chain recombines TRBV28 with TRBJ2-5, with D possibly being TRBD2 (6 bases). Germline V gene sequence: CDR1 MDHEN, CDR2 SYDVKM. The CDR3 extends over 15 amino acids. The V end was cut by 5 bases, the J end by 4 bases, with 17 bases between. Full variable domain (outside the CDR3, taken from reference TRBV28 and TRBJ2-5): DVKVTQSSRYLVKRTGEKVFLECVQDMDHENMFWYRQDPGLGLRLIYFSYDVKMKEKGDIPEGYSVSREKKERFSLILESASTNQTSMYLCASSPGDSWGETQYFGPGTRLLVL.

V usage is TRBV5-8 and J usage is TRBJ2-5; 10 bases agree with TRBD1. With V trimmed by 0 bases and J by 4 bases, 9 bases remained unmatched. Germline values: CDR1 SGHTS, CDR2 YDEGEE. This CDR3 has 17 residues. CDR3 DNA sequence: TGTGCCAGCAGCTTGGGTACGGGACAGGGGATAGGAGAGACCCAGTACTTC. This codes for CASSLGTGQGIGETQYF.

The chain recombines TRBV28 with TRBJ2-7; D might be TRBD1 (5 bases). Germline V gene lookup returns CDR1 MDHEN and CDR2 SYDVKM. Trimming took off 6 bases at V and 3 bases at J, with 18 bases between the two ends. CDR3 length equals 15 residues. CDR3 coding DNA: TGTGCCAGCAGCCCATCCGCCCGACAGAGCTACGAGCAGTACTTC. This gives the protein CASSPSARQSYEQYF. The entire variable domain, with the rest obtained from reference TRBV28 and TRBJ2-7, is as follows: DVKVTQSSRYLVKRTGEKVFLECVQDMDHENMFWYRQDPGLGLRLIYFSYDVKMKEKGDIPEGYSVSREKKERFSLILESASTNQTSMYLCASSPSARQSYEQYFGPGTRLTVT.